This TCR beta chain was documented in a study of human T cells and chemical hapten exposure. The CDR3 is made up of 13 amino acids. V dropped 8 bases and J dropped 1 base, with 10 bases sitting between them. CDR1 LNHNV and CDR2 YYDKDF come from the germline V gene (reference sequence). TCRdb analysed the RACE reads with MiXCR anew, one entry per CDR3 protein. The top ten hold 20% to 30% of the sample, which has fewer than 50,000 distinct CDR3 sequences, about 4.2% seen once. Time point defined: patch test 1, 2 weeks after DPC sensitization. As for treatment: therapeutic diphenylcyclopropenone sensitization with weekly scalp DPC. The starting material, unfractionated whole blood, was used for total RNA extraction. At least ten counts were recorded for this clonotype.

Sequences were derived from whole blood, sampled in connection with sensitization to the hapten diphenylcyclopropenone (DPC). The sequence was collected from a man over 45 with alopecia areata. Some clones in this sample may be carry-over from other donors' samples. The chain links TRBV15 to TRBJ2-3; no clear D. CDR3 protein: CATGVGGTDTQYF. The CDR3 nucleotides read TGTGCCACCGGGGTTGGTGGCACAGATACGCAGTATTTT.